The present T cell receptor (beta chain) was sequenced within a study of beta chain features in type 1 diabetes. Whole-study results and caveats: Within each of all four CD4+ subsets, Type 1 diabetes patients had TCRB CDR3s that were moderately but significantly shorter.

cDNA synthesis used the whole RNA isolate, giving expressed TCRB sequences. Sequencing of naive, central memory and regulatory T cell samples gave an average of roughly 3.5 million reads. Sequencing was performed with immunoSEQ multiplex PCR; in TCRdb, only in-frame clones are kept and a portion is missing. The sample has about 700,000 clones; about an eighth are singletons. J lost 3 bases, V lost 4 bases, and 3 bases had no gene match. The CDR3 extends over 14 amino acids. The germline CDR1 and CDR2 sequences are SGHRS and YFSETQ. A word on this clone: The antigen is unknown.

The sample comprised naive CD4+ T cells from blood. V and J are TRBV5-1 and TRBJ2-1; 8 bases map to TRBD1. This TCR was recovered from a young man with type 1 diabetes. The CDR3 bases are TGCGCCAGCAGCCCAGGGACAGGCTACAATGAGCAGTTCTTC. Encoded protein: CASSPGTGYNEQFF.